Following are 32 T cell receptor beta chains from one sample sequenced in a study of T cell responses to AZD1222 COVID-19 vaccine. Clones were sequenced by immunoSEQ multiplex PCR, and TCRdb holds only the in-frame ones, with some missing. The table has 28,000 or so clones, around 90% seen once. Sequenced material: peripheral blood, taken 28 days after the second AZD1222 dose. These receptors all come from an adult who received the AZD1222 COVID-19 vaccine.

The V gene is TRBV27, the J gene TRBJ1-6, with unresolved D. Trimming left V 5 bases short and J 0 bases short, with 5 bases between. CDR1 is MNHEY and CDR2 is SMNVEV in the germline V gene (reference sequence). The CDR3 has 14 residues. Here the CDR3 reads CASSLTSYNSPLHF. The CDR3 nucleotides are TGTGCCAGCAGTCTAACCTCCTATAATTCACCCCTCCACTTT.

V is TRBV7-2 and J is TRBJ1-2; the D gene is possibly TRBD1 (6 bases). The CDR3 totals 13 residues. V lost 5 bases, J lost 4 bases, and 11 bases lay in between. Germline V gene data show CDR1 as SGHTA and CDR2 as FQGNSA. CDR3 residues: CASSPQGSYGYTF. The CDR3 DNA is TGTGCCAGCAGCCCCCAGGGGAGCTATGGCTACACCTTC.

The V call is TRBV5-1, the J call TRBJ1-3, with unresolved D. Trimming took off 1 base at V and 0 bases at J, with 17 bases between the two ends. The CDR3 covers 18 residues. Germline CDR1 and CDR2: SGHRS and YFSETQ. CDR3 sequence (DNA): TGCGCCAGCAGCTTGATATCCGCAGCGTACGACTCTGGAAACACCATATATTTT. It codes for CASSLISAAYDSGNTIYF.

This clone appeared once. The rearrangement joins TRBV7-2 to TRBJ1-5; no firm D call. The CDR3 covers 13 residues. From germline, CDR1 is SGHTA and CDR2 FQGNSA. Trimming shortened V by 5 bases and J by 2 bases, and 7 bases separated the two germline ends. In DNA form, the CDR3 reads TGTGCCAGCAGCCCCGAGCGCAATCAGCCCCAGCATTTT. This gives the protein CASSPERNQPQHF.

This chain joins TRBV19 and TRBJ2-3, with D perhaps TRBD1 (5 bases). The germline V gene encodes CDR1 LNHDA and CDR2 SQIVND (reference sequence). V dropped 7 bases and J dropped 4 bases, with 15 bases sitting between them. The CDR3 sequence is 14 residues long. The chain's CDR3 is CASTIGVEPDTQYF. The CDR3 DNA sequence: TGTGCCAGTACCATAGGGGTGGAACCAGATACGCAGTATTTT.

This chain joins TRBV5-1 and TRBJ1-1; 8 bases are a match to TRBD1. There are 15 residues in the CDR3. Germline CDR1 is SGHRS and CDR2 is YFSETQ. Unmatched junction bases numbered 6, after V lost 4 bases and J lost 1 base. In nucleotides, the CDR3 is TGCGCCAGCAGCGCAGGGGGCATGTCGAACACTGAAGCTTTCTTT. It encodes CASSAGGMSNTEAFF.

The chain links TRBV28 to TRBJ1-4; D remains unclear. Germline CDR1 MDHEN, CDR2 SYDVKM. Trimming cost V 4 bases and J 7 bases, with 10 bases left between them. CDR3 length: 13 residues. The CDR3 DNA sequence: TGTGCCAGCAGTTCGGGTTTCATTGAAAAACTGTTTTTT. This gives the protein CASSSGFIEKLFF.

The V gene is TRBV3-1 (or the pseudogene TRBV3-2), the J gene TRBJ2-1; D unclear. CDR1 is LGHDT and CDR2 is YNNKEL in the germline V gene (reference sequence). The V end lost 5 bases, the J end lost 2 bases, and 13 bases lay between the germline ends. CDR3 length equals 15 residues. The CDR3 loop is CASSARFRAYNEQFF. CDR3 in DNA: TGTGCCAGCAGCGCGAGATTCAGAGCCTACAATGAGCAGTTCTTC.

With regard to this clone: The junction does not match germline at one end; this may be a read error. The chain combines TRBV6-5 with TRBJ2-5; no definite D call. The CDR3 contains 11 residues. Per the germline V gene, CDR1 is MNHEY and CDR2 is SVGAGI. CDR3 nucleotides: TGTGCCAGCGGCAGTATAGGCCTGCTGGACTTC. Its translation: CASGSIGLLDF.

This chain joins TRBV12-5 and TRBJ2-2; D may correspond to TRBD1 or TRBD2 (5 bases each). V lost 6 bases, J lost 6 bases, and 8 bases lay in between. CDR1 LGHNT and CDR2 FRNRAP come from the germline V gene. This CDR3 has 12 residues. The CDR3 DNA sequence: TGTGCTAGTGGGAGGGGTCCCGGGGAGCTGTTTTTT. Encoded protein: CASGRGPGELFF.

V gene TRBV12-3 or TRBV12-4 combines with J gene TRBJ2-1, with 7 bases aligning to TRBD1. This CDR3 comprises 12 residues. Trimming took 6 bases from V and 10 from J; bases not matched to a gene: 6. As DNA, the CDR3 is TGTGCCAGCAGCCGAAACAGGGGAGAGCAGTTCTTC. The encoded protein is CASSRNRGEQFF.

The chain has TRBV3-1 (or the pseudogene TRBV3-2) and TRBJ1-6; D is perhaps TRBD1 (5 bases). The length of the CDR3 is 15 residues. The V gene lost 2 bases and the J gene lost 5 bases, with 10 bases spanning the gap. CDR1 and CDR2 from the germline V gene are LGHDT and YNNKEL (reference sequence). This CDR3 reads CASSQIGTDNSPLHF. CDR3 coding DNA: TGTGCCAGCAGCCAAATCGGGACGGATAATTCACCCCTCCACTTT.

Points on this clone: The sample has other DNA sequences that encode this CDR3 too. V usage is TRBV3-1 (or the pseudogene TRBV3-2) and J usage is TRBJ2-7; the D gene is possibly TRBD2 (6 bases). V gave up 1 base and J gave up 5 bases, with 9 bases separating them. Germline values: CDR1 LGHDT, CDR2 YNNKEL (reference sequence). The CDR3 has 13 amino acids. CDR3 sequence reads: CASSQAGVNEQYF. Here the CDR3 DNA reads TGTGCCAGCAGCCAAGCGGGGGTTAACGAGCAGTACTTC.

CDR3 nucleotide sequence: TGTGCCAGCAGCAATCCCGGGACACCTGGAAACACCATATATTTT. It encodes CASSNPGTPGNTIYF. This rearrangement joins TRBV3-1 (or the pseudogene TRBV3-2) to TRBJ1-3; a possible D gene is TRBD1 (6 bases). CDR3 length: 15 residues. CDR1 and CDR2 from the germline V gene are LGHDT and YNNKEL (reference sequence). The V end was cut by 5 bases, the J end by 2 bases, with 13 bases between.

The chain couples TRBV7-8 to TRBJ2-2, with 8 bases aligning to TRBD2. Germline V lookup: CDR1 SGHVS, CDR2 FQNEAQ. The CDR3 covers 15 residues. The V gene end was trimmed by 5 bases and the J gene end by 3 bases; junction bases not matched to a gene: 5. CDR3 sequence: CASSPGGLHTGELFF. The CDR3, as DNA: TGTGCCAGCAGCCCGGGGGGGCTACACACCGGGGAGCTGTTTTTT.

This chain connects TRBV19 to TRBJ2-3; TRBD1 might be the D (6 bases). V was trimmed by 3 bases and J by 2 bases, leaving 12 bases between them. The CDR3 extends over 15 amino acids. Germline loops: CDR1 LNHDA, CDR2 SQIVND (reference sequence). This CDR3 reads CASSIRDINTDTQYF. Written as DNA, the CDR3 is TGTGCCAGTAGTATCCGGGACATAAACACAGATACGCAGTATTTT.

This chain uses TRBV5-1 with TRBJ2-3; D unclear. The V and J ends lost 0 bases and 1 base respectively, with 6 bases between them. In germline, CDR1 is SGHRS, CDR2 YFSETQ. The CDR3 extends over 14 amino acids. DNA for the CDR3: TGCGCCAGCAGCTTGGTCAGTGGCACAGATACGCAGTATTTT. This codes for CASSLVSGTDTQYF.

For this clone: Within the sample, other DNA sequences also encode this same CDR3. This chain uses TRBV9 with TRBJ2-1, with TRBD2 identical over 10 bases. The V segment lost 0 bases and the J segment 2 bases; nucleotides outside the gene matches: 2. CDR3 length equals 16 residues. Germline loops: CDR1 SGDLS, CDR2 YYNGEE. Written as DNA, the CDR3 is TGTGCCAGCAGCGTAGATAGCGGGGGGCCCTACAATGAGCAGTTCTTC. Amino acids: CASSVDSGGPYNEQFF.

The chain combines TRBV10-3 with TRBJ2-7, with a tentative D call TRBD1 (6 bases). Germline loops: CDR1 ENHRY, CDR2 SYGVKD. The CDR3 spans 11 residues. Trimming stripped 10 bases from V and 3 bases from J, with 10 bases between. CDR3 nucleotides: TGTGCCACCGCGACAGGCTACGAGCAGTACTTC. This gives the protein CATATGYEQYF.

The chain combines TRBV6-6 with TRBJ1-4; D is ambiguous. Germline assignment: CDR1 MNHNY and CDR2 SVGAGI (reference sequence). V lost 2 bases and J lost 2, with 6 bases in between. This CDR3 region has 14 residues. The CDR3 coding sequence is TGTGCCAGCAGTTACCTACAGACTAATGAAAAACTGTTTTTT. Translating gives CASSYLQTNEKLFF.

This clone showed up just a few times. The rearrangement links TRBV12-3 or TRBV12-4 to TRBJ1-3; D is ambiguous. V gave up 3 bases and J gave up 7 bases, with 10 bases separating them. This CDR3 is 13 amino acids long. The CDR3: CASSFSTGNTIYF. The DNA for the CDR3 is TGTGCCAGCAGTTTCTCTACGGGGAACACCATATATTTT.

This chain connects TRBV29-1 to TRBJ2-5; 11 nucleotides match TRBD1. This CDR3 is built from 13 residues. Unmatched junction bases numbered 6, after V lost 7 bases and J lost 5 bases. The germline gives CDR1 SQVTM, CDR2 ANQGSEA. This CDR3 reads CSDRTGGEETQYF. The CDR3 nucleotides are TGCAGCGATCGGACAGGGGGCGAGGAGACCCAGTACTTC.

The genes are TRBV10-3 and TRBJ2-2; D perhaps matches TRBD2 (6 bases). V lost 2 bases and J lost 5, with 12 bases in between. This CDR3 spans 15 amino acids. The germline V gene has CDR1 ENHRY and CDR2 SYGVKD. The CDR3 spells CAISEAGIGTGELFF. Written as DNA, the CDR3 is TGTGCCATCAGTGAGGCGGGGATTGGGACCGGGGAGCTGTTTTTT.

The chain joins TRBV12-3 or TRBV12-4 to TRBJ2-7; D is tentatively TRBD1 or TRBD2 (5 bases each). CDR3 length: 12 residues. Deletions cut 8 bases from V and 6 bases from J, with 14 bases between. In DNA form, the CDR3 reads TGTGCCAGCGGTCCTAATGGGGGCGAGCAGTACTTC. This gives the protein CASGPNGGEQYF.

The chain uses TRBV11-2 and TRBJ1-2, with 10 bases that match TRBD1. The ends lost 5 bases at V and 5 bases at J; junction bases unmatched: 8. The germline CDR1 and CDR2 sequences are SGHAT and FQNNGV. The CDR3 extends over 15 amino acids. The CDR3 loop reads CASSLGQGEWYGYTF. CDR3 bases: TGTGCCAGCAGCCTCGGACAGGGGGAATGGTATGGCTACACCTTC.

This chain connects TRBV5-1 to TRBJ1-6; D remains unclear. V lost 2 bases to trimming and J lost 9 bases, with 12 bases between them. Germline CDR1 and CDR2: SGHRS and YFSETQ. CDR3 size: 14 residues. CDR3 protein: CASSFRAEGSPLHF. The CDR3 DNA follows: TGCGCCAGCAGCTTTAGGGCAGAGGGTTCACCCCTCCACTTT. The full variable domain, in which reference TRBV5-1 and TRBJ1-6 provide the parts outside the CDR3, is KAGVTQTPRYLIKTRGQQVTLSCSPISGHRSVSWYQQTPGQGLQFLFEYFSETQRNKGNFPGRFSGRQFSNSRSEMNVSTLELGDSALYLCASSFRAEGSPLHFGNGTRLTVT.

The CDR3 DNA reads as TGTGCCAGCAGACCCCTTCGGGGCCCCGCGGGTAGCTACACCTTC. Translation gives CASRPLRGPAGSYTF. The chain combines TRBV6-5 with TRBJ1-2; D possibly corresponds to TRBD1 (5 bases). In germline, CDR1 is MNHEY, CDR2 SVGAGI. The CDR3 is 15 amino acids. V lost 6 bases to trimming and J lost 9 bases, with 23 bases between them.

This chain connects TRBV10-3 to TRBJ1-2; 8 positions match TRBD1. This CDR3 is built from 17 residues. V was pared by 2 bases and J by 1 base, with 9 bases of the junction left unmatched. Germline V gene sequence: CDR1 ENHRY, CDR2 SYGVKD. The CDR3 DNA follows: TGTGCCATCAGTGAGAAGGCAGGGGGCGTGGGTAACTATGGCTACACCTTC. Translating it yields CAISEKAGGVGNYGYTF.

V gene TRBV28 combines with J gene TRBJ1-2; TRBD1 matches at 8 bases. This CDR3 comprises 14 residues. Trimming took 7 bases from V and 2 from J; bases not matched to a gene: 6. The germline V gene has CDR1 MDHEN and CDR2 SYDVKM. The DNA for the CDR3 is TGTGCCAGCACCCCGGGACAGGAGAACTATGGCTACACCTTC. This codes for CASTPGQENYGYTF.

The chain has TRBV29-1 and TRBJ1-4; the D is unclear. CDR3 length: 11 amino acids. Trimming removed 6 bases from V and 7 bases from J, with 9 bases in between. Germline values: CDR1 SQVTM, CDR2 ANQGSEA. The CDR3 is CSVLLGEKLFF. The CDR3, as DNA: TGCAGCGTCCTTCTGGGTGAAAAACTGTTTTTT. The complete variable domain, with remaining parts taken from reference TRBV29-1 and TRBJ1-4, reads SAVISQKPSRDICQRGTSLTIQCQVDSQVTMMFWYRQQPGQSLTLIATANQGSEATYESGFVIDKFPISRPNLTFSTLTVSNMSPEDSSIYLCSVLLGEKLFFGSGTQLSVL.

On this clone itself: This sample also contains other DNA sequences that code for the same CDR3. This rearrangement joins TRBV12-5 to TRBJ2-7; D is ambiguous. The CDR3 is 12 residues long. V lost 1 base to trimming and J lost 0 bases, with 1 base between them. Germline V CDR1 and CDR2: LGHNT, FRNRAP. The CDR3 DNA reads as TGTGCTAGTGGTTTGGACTCCTACGAGCAGTACTTC. Translated, it gives CASGLDSYEQYF. Full variable domain (remainder filled in from reference TRBV12-5 and TRBJ2-7): DARVTQTPRHKVTEMGQEVTMRCQPILGHNTVFWYRQTMMQGLELLAYFRNRAPLDDSGMPKDRFSAEMPDATLATLKIQPSEPRDSAVYFCASGLDSYEQYFGPGTRLTVT.

The chain uses TRBV10-1 and TRBJ2-7; no reliable D call. V shed 3 bases and J shed 3 bases, with 9 bases lying between them. The CDR3 is 13 residues long. Germline CDR1 WNHNN, CDR2 SYGVQD (reference sequence). The CDR3 nucleotides read TGCGCCAGCAGTGATGCTGACAACTACGAGCAGTACTTC. Translation gives CASSDADNYEQYF.